This T cell receptor (beta chain) was identified during a study of blood T cell repertoires in COVID-19. The overall study: Some COVID-19 samples were acute and others convalescent; all came from the United States, Italy and Spain.

This CDR3 spans 16 amino acids. Trimming cost V 1 base and J 6 bases, with 16 bases left between them. The germline gives CDR1 MGHRA, CDR2 YSYEKL. Sequenced by immunoSEQ multiplex PCR; TCRdb stores in-frame clones only, minus some. The sample comprises approximately 200,000 clones, 85% to 90% of which are singletons, and less than 1.5% rests with the top ten. Sequencing was done on a sample of PBMCs or T cells enriched from blood (not recorded which). The sequence was obtained from a man aged 25 to 40 who had recovered from COVID-19. The chain couples TRBV4-1 to TRBJ1-5; D is unresolved. CDR3 nucleotide sequence: TGCGCCAGCAGCCAAGTTCCGGGTCCGGGTCGTCAGCCCCAGCATTTT. This translates into CASSQVPGPGRQPQHF.